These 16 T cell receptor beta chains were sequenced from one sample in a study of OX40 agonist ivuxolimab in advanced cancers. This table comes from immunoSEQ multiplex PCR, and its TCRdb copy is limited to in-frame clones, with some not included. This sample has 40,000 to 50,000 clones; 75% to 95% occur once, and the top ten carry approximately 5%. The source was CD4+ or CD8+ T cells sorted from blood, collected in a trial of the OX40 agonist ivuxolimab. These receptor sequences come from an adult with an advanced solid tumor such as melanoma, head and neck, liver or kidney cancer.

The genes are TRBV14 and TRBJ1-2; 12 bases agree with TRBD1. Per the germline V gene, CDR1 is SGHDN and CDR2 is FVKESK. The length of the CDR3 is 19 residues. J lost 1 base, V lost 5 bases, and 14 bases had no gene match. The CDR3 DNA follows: TGTGCCAGCAGCGTTCGCCTCGGGACAGGGGGCAGCGGTAACTATGGCTACACCTTC. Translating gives CASSVRLGTGGSGNYGYTF.

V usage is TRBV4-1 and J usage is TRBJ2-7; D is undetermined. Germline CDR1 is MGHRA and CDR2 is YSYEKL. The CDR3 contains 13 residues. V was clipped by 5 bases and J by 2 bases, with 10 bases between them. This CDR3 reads CASSFQLAYEQYV. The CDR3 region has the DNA TGCGCCAGCAGCTTTCAATTGGCCTACGAGCAGTACGTC.

This chain's CDR3 is CASSPTVGSYEQYF. DNA of the CDR3: TGTGCCAGTAGCCCCACAGTAGGGTCCTACGAGCAGTACTTC. The rearrangement uses TRBV19 and TRBJ2-7; no reliable D call. The length of the CDR3 is 14 residues. V lost 6 bases and J lost 1, with 13 bases in between. CDR1 LNHDA and CDR2 SQIVND come from the germline V gene (reference sequence). Based on the CDR3 plus reference TRBV19 and TRBJ2-7, the full variable domain is DGGITQSPKYLFRKEGQNVTLSCEQNLNHDAMYWYRQDPGQGLRLIYYSQIVNDFQKGDIAEGYSVSREKKESFPLTVTSAQKNPTAFYLCASSPTVGSYEQYFGPGTRLTVT.

The CDR3, as DNA: TGTGCCAGCAGCTTAAGACAGGGGGGAAATGAAAAACTGTTTTTT. Its protein is CASSLRQGGNEKLFF. The chain recombines TRBV7-9 with TRBJ1-4; 9 bases are a match to TRBD1. The CDR3 is 15 residues long. Per the germline V gene, CDR1 is SEHNR and CDR2 is FQNEAQ (reference sequence). The J segment lost 5 bases and the V segment lost 2 bases, leaving 3 bases of the junction unmatched.

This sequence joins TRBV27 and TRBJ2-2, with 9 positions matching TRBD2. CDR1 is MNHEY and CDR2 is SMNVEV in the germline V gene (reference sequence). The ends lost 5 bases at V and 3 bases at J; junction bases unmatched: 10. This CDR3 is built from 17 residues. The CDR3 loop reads CASSIQTSGLHTGELFF. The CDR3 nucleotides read TGTGCCAGCAGTATCCAGACTAGCGGATTGCACACCGGGGAGCTGTTTTTT.

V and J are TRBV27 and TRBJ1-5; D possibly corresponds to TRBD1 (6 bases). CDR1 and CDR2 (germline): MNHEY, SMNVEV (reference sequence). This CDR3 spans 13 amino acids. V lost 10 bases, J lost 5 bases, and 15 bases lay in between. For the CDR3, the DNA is TGTGCCACCTCGGACAGTGTTTATCAGCCCCAGCATTTT. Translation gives CATSDSVYQPQHF.

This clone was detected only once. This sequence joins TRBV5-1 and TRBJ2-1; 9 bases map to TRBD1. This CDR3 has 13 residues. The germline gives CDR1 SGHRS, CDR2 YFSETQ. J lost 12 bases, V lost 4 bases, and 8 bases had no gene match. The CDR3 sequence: CASSATGTGRQFF. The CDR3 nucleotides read TGCGCCAGCAGCGCAACCGGGACAGGGAGGCAGTTCTTC.

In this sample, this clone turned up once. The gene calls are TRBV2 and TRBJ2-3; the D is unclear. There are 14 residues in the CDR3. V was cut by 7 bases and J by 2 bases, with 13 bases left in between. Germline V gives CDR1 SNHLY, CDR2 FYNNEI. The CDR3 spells CASTRWQVTDTQYF. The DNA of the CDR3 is TGTGCCAGCACCAGGTGGCAGGTCACAGATACGCAGTATTTT.

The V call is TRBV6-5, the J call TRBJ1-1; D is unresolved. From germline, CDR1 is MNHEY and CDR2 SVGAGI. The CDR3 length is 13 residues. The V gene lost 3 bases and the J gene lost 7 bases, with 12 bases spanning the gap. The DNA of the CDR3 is TGTGCCAGCAGTTATAAGGGAACCCTTGAAGCTTTCTTT. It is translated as CASSYKGTLEAFF.

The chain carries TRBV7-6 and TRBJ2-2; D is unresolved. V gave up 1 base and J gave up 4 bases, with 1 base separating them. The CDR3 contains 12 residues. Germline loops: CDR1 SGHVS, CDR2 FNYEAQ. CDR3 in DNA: TGTGCCAGCAGCTTAGTCACCGGGGAGCTGTTTTTT. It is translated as CASSLVTGELFF.

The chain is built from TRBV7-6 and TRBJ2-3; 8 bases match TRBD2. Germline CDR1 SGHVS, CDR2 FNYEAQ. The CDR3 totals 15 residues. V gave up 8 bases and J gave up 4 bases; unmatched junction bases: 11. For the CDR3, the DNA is TGTGCCAGCGGCTCTATAGCGGGATCGGCAGATACGCAGTATTTT. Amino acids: CASGSIAGSADTQYF.

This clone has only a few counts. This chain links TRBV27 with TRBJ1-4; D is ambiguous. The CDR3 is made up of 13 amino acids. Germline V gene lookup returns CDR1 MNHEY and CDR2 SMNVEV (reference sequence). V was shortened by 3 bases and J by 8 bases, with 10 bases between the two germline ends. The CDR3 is CASSFVPPEKLFF. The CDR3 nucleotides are TGTGCCAGCAGTTTCGTACCACCAGAAAAACTGTTTTTT.

CDR3 region: CASSLAGGPGGGYTF. The CDR3 DNA is TGTGCCAGCAGCTTGGCGGGGGGACCCGGCGGAGGCTACACCTTC. The chain is built from TRBV5-6 and TRBJ1-2; a weak D match, TRBD1 (5 bases). V lost 0 bases to trimming and J lost 8 bases, with 17 bases between them. The CDR3 contains 15 residues. CDR1 is SGHDT, CDR2 YYEEEE, per germline. Full variable domain (missing parts from reference TRBV5-6 and TRBJ1-2): DAGVTQSPTHLIKTRGQQVTLRCSPKSGHDTVSWYQQALGQGPQFIFQYYEEEERQRGNFPDRFSGHQFPNYSSELNVNALLLGDSALYLCASSLAGGPGGGYTFGSGTRLTVV.

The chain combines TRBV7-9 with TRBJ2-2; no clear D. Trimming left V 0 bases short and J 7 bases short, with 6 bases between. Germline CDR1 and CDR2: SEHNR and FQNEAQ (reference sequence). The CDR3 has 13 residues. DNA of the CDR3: TGTGCCAGCAGCTTAGCACGGATCGGGGAGCTGTTTTTT. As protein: CASSLARIGELFF.

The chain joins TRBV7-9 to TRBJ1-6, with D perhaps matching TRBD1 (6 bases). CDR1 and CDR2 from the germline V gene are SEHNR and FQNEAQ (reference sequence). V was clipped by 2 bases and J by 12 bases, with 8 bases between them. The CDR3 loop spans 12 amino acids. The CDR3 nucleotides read TGTGCCAGCAGCTTAAGGGGGGGACCCCTCCACTTT. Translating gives CASSLRGGPLHF.

This CDR3 reads CASNRDRLSTGELFF. CDR3 sequence (DNA): TGTGCCAGTAATCGAGACAGGTTAAGCACCGGGGAGCTGTTTTTT. The chain uses TRBV19 and TRBJ2-2, with D perhaps matching TRBD1 (6 bases). V was shortened by 7 bases and J by 4 bases, with 16 bases between the two germline ends. The CDR3 contains 15 residues. The germline V gene encodes CDR1 LNHDA and CDR2 SQIVND (reference sequence).